In its sample, the clone carrying this TCR beta chain was seen a few times. This specimen belongs to a study of shared clonotypes between healthy human individuals. This table comes from immunoSEQ multiplex PCR, and its TCRdb copy is limited to in-frame clones, with some not included. This table holds roughly 2.5 million clones, more than 80% found once. V was pared by 3 bases and J by 4 bases, with 10 bases between. The germline CDR1 and CDR2 sequences are SGHRS and YFSETQ. The CDR3 has 13 amino acids. The sequence was collected from a man younger than 35 in good health. V usage is TRBV5-1 and J usage is TRBJ1-2; a weak D match, TRBD1 (6 bases). Input material: naive CD4+ T cells sorted from blood. Subset in this sample: CD45RA+ positively selected. CDR3 residues: CASSSGQTYGYTF. The CDR3 coding sequence is TGCGCCAGCAGCTCCGGACAGACCTATGGCTACACCTTC.